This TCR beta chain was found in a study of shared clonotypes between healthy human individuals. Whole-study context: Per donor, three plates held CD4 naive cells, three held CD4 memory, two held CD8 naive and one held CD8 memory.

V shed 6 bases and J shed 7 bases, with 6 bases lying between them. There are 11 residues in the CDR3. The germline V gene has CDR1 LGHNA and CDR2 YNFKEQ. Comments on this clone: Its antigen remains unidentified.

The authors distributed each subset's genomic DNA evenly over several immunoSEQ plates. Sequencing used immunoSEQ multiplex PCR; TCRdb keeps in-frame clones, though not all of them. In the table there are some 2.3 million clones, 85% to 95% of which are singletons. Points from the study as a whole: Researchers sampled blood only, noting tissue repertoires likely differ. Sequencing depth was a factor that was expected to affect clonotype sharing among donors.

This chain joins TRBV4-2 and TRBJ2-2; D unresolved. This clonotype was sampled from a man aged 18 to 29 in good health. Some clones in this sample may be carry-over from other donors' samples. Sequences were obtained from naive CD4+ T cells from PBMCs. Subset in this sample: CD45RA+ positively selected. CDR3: CASSSFGELFF. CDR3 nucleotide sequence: TGTGCCAGCAGTTCTTTCGGGGAGCTGTTTTTT.